This T cell receptor beta chain was recovered during a study of cytomegalovirus exposure and HLA in healthy donors. The assay was immunoSEQ multiplex PCR, and TCRdb's table has in-frame clones only and misses some. The table includes approximately 120,000 clones, about 90% detected once. This clone was found many times. This CDR3 has 15 amino acids. The V gene end was trimmed by 10 bases and the J gene end by 0 bases; junction bases not matched to a gene: 8. Germline CDR1 and CDR2: LNHDA and SQIVND (reference sequence). This TCR was sampled from a woman in her late teens or twenties in good health and CMV-seronegative. Sequencing was performed on PBMCs. The V gene is TRBV19, the J gene TRBJ1-1; 10 bases line up with TRBD1. CDR3 amino acids: CANRDRGKMNTEAFF. CDR3 nucleotide sequence: TGTGCCAACCGGGACAGGGGCAAAATGAACACTGAAGCTTTCTTT.